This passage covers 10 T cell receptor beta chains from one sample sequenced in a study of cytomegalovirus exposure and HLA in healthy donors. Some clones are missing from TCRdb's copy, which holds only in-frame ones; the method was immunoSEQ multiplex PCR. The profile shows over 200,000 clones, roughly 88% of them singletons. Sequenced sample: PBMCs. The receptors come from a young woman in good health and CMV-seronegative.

The CDR3: CASSPRTSGRGGETQYF. DNA for the CDR3: TGTGCCAGCAGCCCTCGGACTAGCGGGAGAGGGGGGGAGACCCAGTACTTC. The V call is TRBV7-8, the J call TRBJ2-5; 13 nucleotides line up with TRBD2. The germline V gene has CDR1 SGHVS and CDR2 FQNEAQ. Trimming at V came to 5 bases and at J to 5 bases, leaving 11 bases not matched to a gene. The CDR3 extends over 17 amino acids. Full variable domain (missing parts from reference TRBV7-8 and TRBJ2-5): GAGVSQSPRYKVAKRGQDVALRCDPISGHVSLFWYQQALGQGPEFLTYFQNEAQLDKSGLPSDRFFAERPEGSVSTLKIQRTQQEDSAVYLCASSPRTSGRGGETQYFGPGTRLLVL.

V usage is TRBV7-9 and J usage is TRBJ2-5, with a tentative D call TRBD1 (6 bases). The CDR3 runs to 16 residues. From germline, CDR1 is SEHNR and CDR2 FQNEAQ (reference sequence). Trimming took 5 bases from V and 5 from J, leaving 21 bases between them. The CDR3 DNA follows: TGTGCCAGCAGCCAACGTCGGACAGACTCGAGGGAGACCCAGTACTTC. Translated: CASSQRRTDSRETQYF.

The CDR3 sequence is CASRRTTSGDATNEKLFF. CDR3 coding DNA: TGTGCCAGCAGACGCACTACGAGCGGAGATGCAACTAATGAAAAACTGTTTTTT. The gene calls are TRBV2 and TRBJ1-4, with unresolved D. The CDR3 contains 18 residues. The germline gives CDR1 SNHLY, CDR2 FYNNEI. V lost 6 bases and J lost 0, with 20 bases in between.

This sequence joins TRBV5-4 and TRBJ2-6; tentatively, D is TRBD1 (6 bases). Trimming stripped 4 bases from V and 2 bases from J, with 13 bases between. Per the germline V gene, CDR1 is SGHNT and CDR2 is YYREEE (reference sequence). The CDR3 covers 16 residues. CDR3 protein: CASSLDRQTGANVLTF. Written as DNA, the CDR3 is TGTGCCAGCAGCCTGGACAGACAGACTGGGGCCAACGTCCTGACTTTC.

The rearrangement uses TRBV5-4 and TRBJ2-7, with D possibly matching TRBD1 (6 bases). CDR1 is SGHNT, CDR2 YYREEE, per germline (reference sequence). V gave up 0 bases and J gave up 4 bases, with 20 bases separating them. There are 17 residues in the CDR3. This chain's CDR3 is CASSLETGPTRGYEQYF. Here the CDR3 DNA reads TGTGCCAGCAGCTTGGAGACAGGCCCCACGAGAGGATACGAGCAGTACTTC.

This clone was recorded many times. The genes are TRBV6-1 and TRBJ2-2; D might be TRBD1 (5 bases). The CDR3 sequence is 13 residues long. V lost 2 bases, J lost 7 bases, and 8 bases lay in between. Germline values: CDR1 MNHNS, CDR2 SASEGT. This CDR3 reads CASSEQGIGELFF. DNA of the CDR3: TGTGCCAGCAGTGAACAGGGAATCGGGGAGCTGTTTTTT.

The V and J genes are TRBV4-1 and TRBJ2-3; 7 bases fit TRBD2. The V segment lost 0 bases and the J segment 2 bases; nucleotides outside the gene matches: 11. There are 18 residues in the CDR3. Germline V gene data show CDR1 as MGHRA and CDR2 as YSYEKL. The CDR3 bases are TGCGCCAGCAGCCAAGATTCGGGAGGCCCACCGGTCACAGATACGCAGTATTTT. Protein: CASSQDSGGPPVTDTQYF.

CDR3 sequence: CSVENRQLPNYGYTF. CDR3 in DNA: TGCAGCGTTGAAAACAGACAGCTACCTAACTATGGCTACACCTTC. The rearrangement uses TRBV29-1 and TRBJ1-2; D is possibly TRBD1 (5 bases). The CDR3 totals 15 residues. V was pared by 2 bases and J by 0 bases, with 13 bases between. The V gene's germline CDR1 is SQVTM and CDR2 ANQGSEA.

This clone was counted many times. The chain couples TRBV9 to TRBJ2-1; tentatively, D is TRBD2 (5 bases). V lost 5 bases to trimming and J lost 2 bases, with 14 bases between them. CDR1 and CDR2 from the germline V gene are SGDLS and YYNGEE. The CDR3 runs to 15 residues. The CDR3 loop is CASSPASGPYNEQFF. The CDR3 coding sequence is TGTGCCAGCAGTCCCGCCAGCGGACCCTACAATGAGCAGTTCTTC.

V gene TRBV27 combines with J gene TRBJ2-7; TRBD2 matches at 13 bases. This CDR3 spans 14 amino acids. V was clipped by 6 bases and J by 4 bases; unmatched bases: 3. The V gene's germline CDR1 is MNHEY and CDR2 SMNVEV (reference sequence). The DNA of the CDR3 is TGTGCCAGCAGACCGGGACTAGCGGGATACGAGCAGTACTTC. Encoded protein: CASRPGLAGYEQYF.